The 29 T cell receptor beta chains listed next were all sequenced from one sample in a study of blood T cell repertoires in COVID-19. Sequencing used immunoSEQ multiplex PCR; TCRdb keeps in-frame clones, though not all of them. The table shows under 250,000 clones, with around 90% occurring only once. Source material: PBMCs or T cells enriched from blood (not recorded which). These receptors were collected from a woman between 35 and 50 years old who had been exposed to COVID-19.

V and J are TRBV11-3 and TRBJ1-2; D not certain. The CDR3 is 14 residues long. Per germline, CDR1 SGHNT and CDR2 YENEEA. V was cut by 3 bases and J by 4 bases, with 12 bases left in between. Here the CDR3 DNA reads TGTGCCAGCAGCTTTCCGGGAAACGGCTATGGCTACACCTTC. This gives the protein CASSFPGNGYGYTF.

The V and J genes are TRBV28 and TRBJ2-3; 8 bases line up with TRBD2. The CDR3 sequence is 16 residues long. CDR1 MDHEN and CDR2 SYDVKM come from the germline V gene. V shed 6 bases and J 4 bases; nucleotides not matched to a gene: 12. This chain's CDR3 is CASSRGRREVADTQYF. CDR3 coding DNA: TGTGCCAGCAGCCGCGGGAGGCGGGAGGTCGCAGATACGCAGTATTTT.

CDR3 loop: CASRTTGGSTQYF. The CDR3, as DNA: TGTGCCAGCAGAACCACAGGGGGCTCTACGCAGTATTTT. V and J are TRBV12-3 or TRBV12-4 and TRBJ2-3, with 9 bases lining up with TRBD1. The CDR3 contains 13 residues. Unmatched junction bases numbered 6, after V lost 6 bases and J lost 8 bases.

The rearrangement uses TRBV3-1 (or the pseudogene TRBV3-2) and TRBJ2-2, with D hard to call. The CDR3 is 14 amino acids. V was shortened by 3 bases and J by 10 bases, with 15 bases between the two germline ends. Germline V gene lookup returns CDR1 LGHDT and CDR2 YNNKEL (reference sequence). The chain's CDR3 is CASSQAGSPVELFF. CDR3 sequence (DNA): TGTGCCAGCAGCCAGGCAGGTTCACCGGTGGAGCTGTTTTTT.

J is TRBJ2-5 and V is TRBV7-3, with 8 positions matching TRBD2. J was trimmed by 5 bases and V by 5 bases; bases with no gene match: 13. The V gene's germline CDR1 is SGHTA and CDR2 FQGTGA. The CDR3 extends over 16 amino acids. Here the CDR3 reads CASSRSPGLDSETQYF. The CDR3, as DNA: TGTGCCAGCAGCCGTTCTCCGGGACTAGATTCGGAGACCCAGTACTTC.

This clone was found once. CDR3 nucleotide sequence: TGTGCCAGCAGCGGGTCTAGCGGGAGGGCCGGCACCTTAAATGAGCAGTTCTTC. Amino acid sequence: CASSGSSGRAGTLNEQFF. This chain uses TRBV9 with TRBJ2-1; 12 nucleotides line up with TRBD2. The germline gives CDR1 SGDLS, CDR2 YYNGEE. V lost 3 bases, J lost 7 bases, and 14 bases stayed unmatched. There are 18 residues in the CDR3. The entire variable domain, with the rest obtained from reference TRBV9 and TRBJ2-1, is as follows: DSGVTQTPKHLITATGQRVTLRCSPRSGDLSVYWYQQSLDQGLQFLIQYYNGEERAKGNILERFSAQQFPDLHSELNLSSLELGDSALYFCASSGSSGRAGTLNEQFFGPGTRLTVL.

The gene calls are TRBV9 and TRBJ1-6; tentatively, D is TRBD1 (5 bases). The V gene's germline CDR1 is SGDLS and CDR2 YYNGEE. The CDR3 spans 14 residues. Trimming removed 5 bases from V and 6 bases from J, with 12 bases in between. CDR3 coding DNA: TGTGCCAGCAGTGCGGGGGGTGGTAATTCACCCCTCCACTTT. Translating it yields CASSAGGGNSPLHF.

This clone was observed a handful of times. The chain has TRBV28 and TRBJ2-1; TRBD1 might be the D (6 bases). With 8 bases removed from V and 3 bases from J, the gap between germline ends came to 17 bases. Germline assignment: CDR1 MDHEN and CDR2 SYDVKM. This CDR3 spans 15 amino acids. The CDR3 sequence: CASVSRDNLYNEQFF. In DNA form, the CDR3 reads TGTGCCAGCGTTAGCCGGGACAATCTCTACAATGAGCAGTTCTTC.

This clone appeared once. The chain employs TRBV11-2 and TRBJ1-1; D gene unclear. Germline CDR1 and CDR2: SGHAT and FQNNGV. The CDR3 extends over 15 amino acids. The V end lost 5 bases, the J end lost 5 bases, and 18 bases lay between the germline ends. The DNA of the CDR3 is TGTGCCAGCAGCCCCGAGGCAGGAGGGATGACTGAAGCTTTCTTT. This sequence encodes CASSPEAGGMTEAFF.

This CDR3 reads CSAGGPAGVYNEQFF. Here the CDR3 DNA reads TGCAGTGCTGGTGGGCCAGCGGGGGTCTACAATGAGCAGTTCTTC. The J gene is TRBJ2-1, the V gene TRBV20-1, with TRBD2 identical over 8 bases. This CDR3 has 15 residues. From germline, CDR1 is DFQATT and CDR2 SNEGSKA (reference sequence). J gave up 3 bases and V 5 bases, and 9 bases lay outside the gene matches.

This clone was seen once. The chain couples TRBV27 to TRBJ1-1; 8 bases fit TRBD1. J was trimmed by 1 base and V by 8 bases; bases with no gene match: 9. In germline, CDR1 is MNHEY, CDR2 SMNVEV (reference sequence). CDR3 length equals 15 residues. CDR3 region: CASGRPGTGNTEAFF. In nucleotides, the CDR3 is TGTGCCAGCGGCCGTCCCGGGACAGGGAACACTGAAGCTTTCTTT.

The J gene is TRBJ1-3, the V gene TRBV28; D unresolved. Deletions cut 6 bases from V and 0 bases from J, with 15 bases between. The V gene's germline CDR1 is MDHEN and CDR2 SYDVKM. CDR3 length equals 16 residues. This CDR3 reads CASSTLGLYSGNTIYF. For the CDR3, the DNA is TGTGCCAGCAGCACATTAGGACTGTACTCTGGAAACACCATATATTTT.

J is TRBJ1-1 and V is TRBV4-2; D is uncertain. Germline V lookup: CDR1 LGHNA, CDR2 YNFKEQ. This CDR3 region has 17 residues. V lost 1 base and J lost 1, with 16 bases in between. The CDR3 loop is CASSQAQDQIGNTEAFF. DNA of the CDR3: TGTGCCAGCAGCCAAGCCCAGGATCAGATCGGGAACACTGAAGCTTTCTTT.

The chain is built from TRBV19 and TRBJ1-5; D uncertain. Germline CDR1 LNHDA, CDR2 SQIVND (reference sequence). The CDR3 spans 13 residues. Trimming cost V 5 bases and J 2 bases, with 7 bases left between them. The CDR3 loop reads CASSPRGNQPQHF. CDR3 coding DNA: TGTGCCAGTAGTCCTAGAGGCAATCAGCCCCAGCATTTT.

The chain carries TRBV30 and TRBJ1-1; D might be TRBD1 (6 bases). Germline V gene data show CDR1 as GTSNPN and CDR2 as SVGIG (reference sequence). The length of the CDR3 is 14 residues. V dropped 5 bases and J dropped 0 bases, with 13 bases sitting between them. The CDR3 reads CAWRQVPMNTEAFF. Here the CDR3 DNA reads TGTGCCTGGCGACAGGTTCCCATGAACACTGAAGCTTTCTTT.

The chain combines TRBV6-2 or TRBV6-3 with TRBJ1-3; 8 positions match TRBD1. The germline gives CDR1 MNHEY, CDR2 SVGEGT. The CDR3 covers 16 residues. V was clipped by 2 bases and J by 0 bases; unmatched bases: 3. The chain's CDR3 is CASSYGTGYSGNTIYF. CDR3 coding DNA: TGTGCCAGCAGTTACGGGACAGGTTACTCTGGAAACACCATATATTTT.

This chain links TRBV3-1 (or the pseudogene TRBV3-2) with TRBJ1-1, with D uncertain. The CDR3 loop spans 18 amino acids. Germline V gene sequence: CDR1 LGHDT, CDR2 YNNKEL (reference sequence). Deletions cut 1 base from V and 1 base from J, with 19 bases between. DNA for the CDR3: TGTGCCAGCAGCCAAGCGGGCGGGTTCGGGTCCTGGAACACTGAAGCTTTCTTT. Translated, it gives CASSQAGGFGSWNTEAFF.

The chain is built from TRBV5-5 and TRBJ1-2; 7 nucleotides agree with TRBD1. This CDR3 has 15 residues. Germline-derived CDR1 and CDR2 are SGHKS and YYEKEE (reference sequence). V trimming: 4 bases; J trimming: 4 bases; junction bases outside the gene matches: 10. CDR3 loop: CASSTGELSGYGYTF. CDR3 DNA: TGTGCCAGCAGCACAGGGGAACTTAGTGGCTATGGCTACACCTTC.

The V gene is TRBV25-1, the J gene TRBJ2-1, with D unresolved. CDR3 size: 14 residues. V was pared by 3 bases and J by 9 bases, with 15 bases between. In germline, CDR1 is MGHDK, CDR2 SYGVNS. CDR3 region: CASSEPFSFGEQFF. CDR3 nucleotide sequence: TGTGCCAGCAGTGAGCCCTTCTCGTTCGGTGAGCAGTTCTTC.

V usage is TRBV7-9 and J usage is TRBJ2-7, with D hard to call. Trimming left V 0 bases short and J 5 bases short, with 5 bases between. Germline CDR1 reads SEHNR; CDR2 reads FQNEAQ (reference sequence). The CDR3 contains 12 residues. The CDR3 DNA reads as TGTGCCAGCAGCTTAGCCCAGGACGAGCAGTACTTC. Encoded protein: CASSLAQDEQYF.

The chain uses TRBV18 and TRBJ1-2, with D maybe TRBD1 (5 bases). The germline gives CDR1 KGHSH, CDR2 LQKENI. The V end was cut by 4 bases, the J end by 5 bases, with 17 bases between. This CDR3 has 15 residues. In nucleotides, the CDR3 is TGTGCCAGCTCACGGAGCGCGGGGGGACCGTATGGCTACACCTTC. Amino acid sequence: CASSRSAGGPYGYTF.

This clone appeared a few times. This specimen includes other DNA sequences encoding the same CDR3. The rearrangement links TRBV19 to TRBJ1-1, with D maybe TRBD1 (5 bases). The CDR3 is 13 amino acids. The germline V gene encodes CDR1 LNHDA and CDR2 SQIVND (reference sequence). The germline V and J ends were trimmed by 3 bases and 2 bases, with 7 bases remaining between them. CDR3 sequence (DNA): TGTGCCAGTAGTATCAGGGTTAACACTGAAGCTTTCTTT. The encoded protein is CASSIRVNTEAFF.

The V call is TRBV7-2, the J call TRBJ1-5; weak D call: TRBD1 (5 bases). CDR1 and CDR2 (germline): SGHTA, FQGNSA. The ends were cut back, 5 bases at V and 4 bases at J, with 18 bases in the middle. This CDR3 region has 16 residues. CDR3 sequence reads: CASSRGLTLGNQPQHF. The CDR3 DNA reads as TGTGCCAGCAGCCGGGGACTCACCCTAGGGAATCAGCCCCAGCATTTT.

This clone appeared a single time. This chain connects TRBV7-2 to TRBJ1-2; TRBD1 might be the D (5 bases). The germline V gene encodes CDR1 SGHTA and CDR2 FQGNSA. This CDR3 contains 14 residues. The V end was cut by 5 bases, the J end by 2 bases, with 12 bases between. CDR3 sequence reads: CASSGTGGNYGYTF. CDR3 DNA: TGTGCCAGCAGCGGGACGGGGGGGAACTATGGCTACACCTTC. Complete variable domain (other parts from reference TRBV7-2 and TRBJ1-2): GAGVSQSPSNKVTEKGKDVELRCDPISGHTALYWYRQSLGQGLEFLIYFQGNSAPDKSGLPSDRFSAERTGGSVSTLTIQRTQQEDSAVYLCASSGTGGNYGYTFGSGTRLTVV.

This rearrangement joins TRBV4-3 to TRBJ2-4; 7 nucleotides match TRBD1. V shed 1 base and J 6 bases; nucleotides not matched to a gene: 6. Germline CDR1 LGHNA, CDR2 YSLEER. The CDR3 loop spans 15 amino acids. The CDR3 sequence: CASSQVSGQVNIQYF. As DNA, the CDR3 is TGCGCCAGCAGCCAAGTTTCCGGACAGGTAAACATTCAGTACTTC.

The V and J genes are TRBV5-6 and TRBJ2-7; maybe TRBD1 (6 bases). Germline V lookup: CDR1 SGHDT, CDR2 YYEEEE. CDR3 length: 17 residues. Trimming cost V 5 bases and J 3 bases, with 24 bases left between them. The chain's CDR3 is CASSWFPDRAVSYEQYV. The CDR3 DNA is TGTGCCAGCAGTTGGTTTCCGGACAGAGCCGTAAGCTACGAGCAGTACGTC.

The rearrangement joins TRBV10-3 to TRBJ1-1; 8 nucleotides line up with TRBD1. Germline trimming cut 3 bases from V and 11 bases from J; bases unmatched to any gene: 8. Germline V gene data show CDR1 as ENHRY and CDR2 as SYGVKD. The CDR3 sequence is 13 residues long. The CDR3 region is CAISDRQGIDAFF. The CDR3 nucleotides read TGTGCCATCAGTGATCGACAGGGGATTGACGCTTTCTTT.

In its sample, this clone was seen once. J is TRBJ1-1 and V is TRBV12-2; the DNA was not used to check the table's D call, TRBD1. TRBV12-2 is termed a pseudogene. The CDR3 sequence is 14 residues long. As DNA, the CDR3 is TGTGCAAGTCGCTTAGGGCGACACCAAACTGAAGCTTTCTTT. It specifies CASRLGRHQTEAFF.

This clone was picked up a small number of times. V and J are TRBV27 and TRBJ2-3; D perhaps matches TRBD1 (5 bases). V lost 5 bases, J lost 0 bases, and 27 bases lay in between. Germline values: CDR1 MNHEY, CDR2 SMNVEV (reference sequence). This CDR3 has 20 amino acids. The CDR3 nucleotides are TGTGCCAGCAGTCCACTGTTTGACAGCGCGTTTTTTAAGAGCACAGATACGCAGTATTTT. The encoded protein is CASSPLFDSAFFKSTDTQYF.